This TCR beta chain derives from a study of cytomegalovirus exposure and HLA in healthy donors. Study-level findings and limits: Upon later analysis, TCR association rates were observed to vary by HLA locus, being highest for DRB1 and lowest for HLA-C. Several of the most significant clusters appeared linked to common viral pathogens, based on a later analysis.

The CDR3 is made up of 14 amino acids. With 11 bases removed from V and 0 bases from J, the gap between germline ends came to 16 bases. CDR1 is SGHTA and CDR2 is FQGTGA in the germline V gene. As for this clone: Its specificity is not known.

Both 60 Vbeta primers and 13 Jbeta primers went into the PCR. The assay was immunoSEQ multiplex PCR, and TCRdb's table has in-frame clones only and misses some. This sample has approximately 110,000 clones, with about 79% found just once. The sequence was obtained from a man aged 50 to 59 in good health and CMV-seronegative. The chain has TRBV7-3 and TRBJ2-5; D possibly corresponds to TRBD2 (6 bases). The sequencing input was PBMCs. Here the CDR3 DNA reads TGTGCCTCGGGGAAGGGAGGATACCAAGAGACCCAGTACTTC. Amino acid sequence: CASGKGGYQETQYF.